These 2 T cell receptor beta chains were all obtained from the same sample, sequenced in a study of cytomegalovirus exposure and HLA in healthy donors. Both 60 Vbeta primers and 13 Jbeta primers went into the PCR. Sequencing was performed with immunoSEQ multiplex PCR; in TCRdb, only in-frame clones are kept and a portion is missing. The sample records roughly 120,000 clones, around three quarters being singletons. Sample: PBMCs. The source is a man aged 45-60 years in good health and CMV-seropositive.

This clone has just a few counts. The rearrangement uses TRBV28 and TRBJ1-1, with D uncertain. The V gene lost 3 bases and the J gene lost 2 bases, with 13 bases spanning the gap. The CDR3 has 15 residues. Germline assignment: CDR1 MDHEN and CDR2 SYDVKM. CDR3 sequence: CASSFQAVSNTEAFF. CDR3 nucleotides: TGTGCCAGCAGTTTTCAGGCTGTTTCCAACACTGAAGCTTTCTTT.

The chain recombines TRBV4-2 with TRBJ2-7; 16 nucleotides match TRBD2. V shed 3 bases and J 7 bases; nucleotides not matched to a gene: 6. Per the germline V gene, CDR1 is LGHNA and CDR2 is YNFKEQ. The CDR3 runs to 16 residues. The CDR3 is CASSQGLAGGFGEQYF. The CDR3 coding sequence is TGTGCCAGCAGCCAGGGACTAGCGGGAGGGTTTGGTGAGCAGTACTTC.